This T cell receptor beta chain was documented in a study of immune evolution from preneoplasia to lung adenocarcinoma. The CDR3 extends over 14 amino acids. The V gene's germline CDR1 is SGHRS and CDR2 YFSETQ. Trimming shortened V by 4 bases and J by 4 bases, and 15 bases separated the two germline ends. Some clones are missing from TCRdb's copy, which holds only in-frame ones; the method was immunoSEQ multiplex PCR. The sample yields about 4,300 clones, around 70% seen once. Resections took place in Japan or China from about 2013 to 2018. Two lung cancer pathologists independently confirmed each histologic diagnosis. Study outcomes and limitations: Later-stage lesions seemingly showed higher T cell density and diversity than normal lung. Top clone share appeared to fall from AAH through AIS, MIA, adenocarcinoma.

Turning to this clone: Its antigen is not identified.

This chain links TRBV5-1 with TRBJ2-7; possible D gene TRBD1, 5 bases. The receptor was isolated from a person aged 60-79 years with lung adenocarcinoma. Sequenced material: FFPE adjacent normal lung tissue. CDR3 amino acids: CASSPATEFYEQYF. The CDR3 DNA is TGCGCCAGCAGCCCCGCGACAGAGTTTTACGAGCAGTACTTC.